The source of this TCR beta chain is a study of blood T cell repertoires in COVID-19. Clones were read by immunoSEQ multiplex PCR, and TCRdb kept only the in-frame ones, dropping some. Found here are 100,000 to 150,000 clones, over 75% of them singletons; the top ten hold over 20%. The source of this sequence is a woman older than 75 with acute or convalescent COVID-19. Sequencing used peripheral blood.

The CDR3 sequence is CASSQVFTGLASPLHF. In nucleotides, the CDR3 is TGTGCCAGCAGCCAAGTCTTTACAGGTTTGGCTTCACCCCTCCACTTT. The chain recombines TRBV3-1 (or the pseudogene TRBV3-2) with TRBJ1-6, with D possibly matching TRBD1 (5 bases). The length of the CDR3 is 16 residues. CDR1 and CDR2 from the germline V gene are LGHDT and YNNKEL (reference sequence). Trimming took 1 base from V and 9 from J, leaving 16 bases between them.